The entry below gives a single T cell receptor beta chain sequence along with its context. This specimen comes from a study of blood T cell repertoires in COVID-19. Looking at the study overall: The United States, Italy and Spain provided the acute and convalescent COVID-19 samples. Sources were T cells, B-cell-depleted T cells, or PBMCs; the material itself was cDNA or gDNA.

The CDR3 runs 16 residues. Trimming took off 0 bases at V and 0 bases at J, with 10 bases between the two ends. Germline CDR1 and CDR2: SGHDT and YYEEEE. This table comes from immunoSEQ multiplex PCR, and its TCRdb copy is limited to in-frame clones, with some not included. This sample carries 50,000 or so clones, approximately 89% of them seen once, and the ten largest clones take around 17%. The chain combines TRBV5-6 with TRBJ1-3; D not certain. Sequences were obtained from peripheral blood. This sequence was found in a human donor in a cohort sampled during active COVID-19. The CDR3 spells CASSLGLSDSGNTIYF. The CDR3 region has the DNA TGTGCCAGCAGCTTGGGCCTGAGTGACTCTGGAAACACCATATATTTT.